This T cell receptor beta chain was captured by sequencing in a study of cytomegalovirus exposure and HLA in healthy donors. Notes on the study in general: Researchers left out some V segments, among them TRBV6-2 and TRBV6-3, as indistinguishable. Accurate HLA-A and HLA-B prediction from TCR beta sequences was reported for most subjects. Later analysis revealed greater clonal expansion in HLA-associated TCR beta chains than in equally common others.

J lost 5 bases, V lost 8 bases, and 9 bases had no gene match. In germline, CDR1 is SNHLY, CDR2 FYNNEI. The CDR3 runs 15 residues. The study ran its PCR with 60 Vbeta and 13 Jbeta primers. The method was immunoSEQ multiplex PCR; TCRdb's version includes in-frame clones alone and lacks a portion of them. The table shows some 110,000 clones, with approximately 69% occurring only once. For this clone: Its antigen is still unknown.

The chain is built from TRBV2 and TRBJ2-3, with TRBD2 matching over 11 bases. Input material: PBMCs. The clonotype was recovered from a woman aged 45-65 years in good health and CMV-seropositive. CDR3 loop: CASRSSGGAEDTQYF. In nucleotides, the CDR3 is TGTGCCAGCCGCAGTAGCGGGGGGGCGGAAGATACGCAGTATTTT.